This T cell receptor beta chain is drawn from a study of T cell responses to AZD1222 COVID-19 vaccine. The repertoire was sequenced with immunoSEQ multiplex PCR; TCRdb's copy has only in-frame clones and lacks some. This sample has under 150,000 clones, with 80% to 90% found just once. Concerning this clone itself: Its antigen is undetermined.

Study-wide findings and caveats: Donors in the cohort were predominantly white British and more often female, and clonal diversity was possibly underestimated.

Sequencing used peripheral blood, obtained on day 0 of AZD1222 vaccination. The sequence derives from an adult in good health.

The DNA for the CDR3 is TGTGCCAGCAGCTTAGTGGGGAGGACAGGGAGGAAACTGTTTTTT. Its protein product is CASSLVGRTGRKLFF. This chain links TRBV7-2 with TRBJ1-4; TRBD1 aligns across 8 bases. The CDR3 runs 15 residues. CDR1 is SGHTA and CDR2 is FQGNSA in the germline V gene. J was trimmed by 11 bases and V by 1 base; bases with no gene match: 9.